The 21 T cell receptor beta chains listed next were all sequenced from one sample in a study of vaccination and CD4 T cells after COVID-19. Treatment denoted: approximately 9-day PBMC culture with coronavirus spike peptide pools or control peptides (ViraFEST assay). Those CD4+ T cells from the unexposed donor predate the COVID-19 pandemic (2011-2018). No antigen is known for these receptors. Cultured CD4+ T-cell DNA underwent Oncomine TCR Beta short-read sequencing. TCRdb ran MiXCR on the PCR reads and lists one entry per CDR3 protein. The data show about 1,300 distinct CDR3 sequences, approximately 19% seen once. The sequenced sample was CD4+ T cells from blood, cultured in vitro. Source of these receptors: a human donor in good health.

This clonotype appeared a few times. This chain joins TRBV20-1 and TRBJ2-7, with 10 bases that match TRBD2. The CDR3 totals 15 residues. Looked up from germline, CDR1 is DFQATT and CDR2 is SNEGSKA (reference sequence). The V and J ends lost 5 bases and 2 bases, in that order; junction bases with no gene match: 9. The CDR3 DNA is TGCAGTGCTCAACACGGGACTAGCGCGACCTACGAGCAGTACTTC. It encodes CSAQHGTSATYEQYF.

The rearrangement uses TRBV9 and TRBJ1-1, with 7 bases lining up with TRBD1. Unmatched junction bases numbered 7, after V lost 4 bases and J lost 4 bases. Germline CDR1 is SGDLS and CDR2 is YYNGEE. This CDR3 is built from 14 residues. The CDR3, as DNA: TGTGCCAGCAGCCCTACAGGGGCGGGCACTGAAGCTTTCTTT. Protein: CASSPTGAGTEAFF.

This chain connects TRBV7-8 to TRBJ1-3, with a tentative D call TRBD1 (6 bases). Germline V gene data show CDR1 as SGHVS and CDR2 as FQNEAQ. Deletions cut 6 bases from V and 4 bases from J, with 19 bases between. The CDR3 spans 16 residues. For the CDR3, the DNA is TGTGCCAGCAGTCCCGCCCCGGGGGCGGTCGGAAACACCATATATTTT. It yields the protein CASSPAPGAVGNTIYF.

This clonotype was seen more than once but under ten times. The gene calls are TRBV5-4 and TRBJ2-2, with 8 positions matching TRBD1. V shed 4 bases, J shed 4 bases, and the junction held 6 bases outside the gene matches. CDR3 length: 15 amino acids. Germline CDR1 is SGHNT and CDR2 is YYREEE (reference sequence). The CDR3 region has the DNA TGTGCCAGCAGCCAACAGACAGGGGTCACCGGGGAGCTGTTTTTT. Translating it yields CASSQQTGVTGELFF.

This clonotype was counted only a few times. The gene calls are TRBV6-2 or TRBV6-3 and TRBJ2-3, with no clear D. Germline CDR1 MNHEY, CDR2 SVGEGT. The germline V and J ends were trimmed by 6 bases and 0 bases, with 7 bases remaining between them. The CDR3 totals 13 residues. The CDR3 region has the DNA TGTGCCAGCAGAAGCTCTAGCACAGATACGCAGTATTTT. It is translated as CASRSSSTDTQYF.

J is TRBJ2-5 and V is TRBV4-3; 9 positions agree with TRBD2. CDR3 length equals 17 residues. Losses at the gene ends were 0 bases for V and 4 bases for J; bases not matched to a gene: 9. Germline loops: CDR1 LGHNA, CDR2 YSLEER. The CDR3 loop is CASSQDRAGGLRETQYF. The CDR3 DNA is TGCGCCAGCAGCCAAGATAGGGCGGGGGGGCTCCGAGAGACCCAGTACTTC.

In its sample, this clonotype ranks as medium-sized. The rearrangement links TRBV7-9 to TRBJ1-1; D ambiguous. Germline assignment: CDR1 SEHNR and CDR2 FQNEAQ (reference sequence). V gave up 2 bases and J gave up 4 bases, with 14 bases separating them. The CDR3 spans 15 residues. DNA for the CDR3: TGTGCCAGCAGCTTATCGGCGGGGAGCGGCACTGAAGCTTTCTTT. Amino acids: CASSLSAGSGTEAFF.

V usage is TRBV18 and J usage is TRBJ2-1; 8 bases align to TRBD1. The germline gives CDR1 KGHSH, CDR2 LQKENI. The J segment lost 4 bases and the V segment lost 4 bases, leaving 3 bases of the junction unmatched. This CDR3 region has 14 residues. In DNA, the CDR3 is TGTGCCAGCTCACGGGACAGGAAATACAATGAGCAGTTCTTC. Translating it yields CASSRDRKYNEQFF.

The chain joins TRBV27 to TRBJ2-7; D may be TRBD2 (6 bases). The CDR3 runs 17 residues. Germline lookup yields CDR1 MNHEY and CDR2 SMNVEV (reference sequence). Trimming pared 2 bases from V and 2 bases from J, leaving 19 bases between. The CDR3 region has the DNA TGTGCCAGCAGTTTAAGGGAGGTCGGAAACGTACCCTACGAGCAGTACTTC. As protein: CASSLREVGNVPYEQYF.

By share, this clonotype ranks as medium-sized. The chain employs TRBV19 and TRBJ1-5, with D possibly matching TRBD1 (6 bases). The CDR3 covers 17 residues. Germline CDR1 reads LNHDA; CDR2 reads SQIVND (reference sequence). V was pared by 3 bases and J by 4 bases, with 19 bases between. In nucleotides, the CDR3 is TGTGCCAGTAGTATGGTGGACAGCCCCGGAGGAAATCAGCCCCAGCATTTT. Amino acid sequence: CASSMVDSPGGNQPQHF.

The V call is TRBV19, the J call TRBJ2-2; TRBD2 matches at 9 bases. The CDR3 has 15 residues. The V segment lost 8 bases and the J segment 0 bases; nucleotides outside the gene matches: 4. Per the germline V gene, CDR1 is LNHDA and CDR2 is SQIVND (reference sequence). CDR3 sequence: CASASGDANTGELFF. The CDR3 nucleotides read TGTGCCAGTGCTAGCGGGGATGCGAACACCGGGGAGCTGTTTTTT.

The chain employs TRBV30 and TRBJ1-2, with 10 positions matching TRBD1. The CDR3 extends over 14 amino acids. Germline V CDR1 and CDR2: GTSNPN, SVGIG (reference sequence). The junction had 6 bases not matched to a gene; V was cut back by 0 bases and J by 8 bases. The CDR3 DNA reads as TGTGCCTGGAGTGTTTCAGACAGGGGGCTCGGCTACACCTTC. Its translation is CAWSVSDRGLGYTF. The complete variable domain, with remaining parts taken from reference TRBV30 and TRBJ1-2, reads SQTIHQWPATLVQPVGSPLSLECTVEGTSNPNLYWYRQAAGRGLQLLFYSVGIGQISSEVPQNLSASRPQDRQFILSSKKLLLSDSGFYLCAWSVSDRGLGYTFGSGTRLTVV.

V usage is TRBV10-3 and J usage is TRBJ2-5, with 12 positions matching TRBD1. Germline CDR1 ENHRY, CDR2 SYGVKD. V dropped 8 bases and J dropped 4; count of bases not matched to a gene: 2. The length of the CDR3 is 13 residues. CDR3 bases: TGTGCCATCCGGGGACAGGGGGCAGAGACCCAGTACTTC. Translating it yields CAIRGQGAETQYF.

V usage is TRBV5-1 and J usage is TRBJ1-1; 9 bases match TRBD1. The CDR3 extends over 16 amino acids. After removal of 4 bases from V and 0 bases from J, the junction contained 7 bases not matched to a gene. The germline V gene encodes CDR1 SGHRS and CDR2 YFSETQ. In DNA, the CDR3 is TGCGCCAGCAGCCCCAGGACAGGGGTGATGAACACTGAAGCTTTCTTT. As protein: CASSPRTGVMNTEAFF. Based on the CDR3 plus reference TRBV5-1 and TRBJ1-1, the full variable domain is KAGVTQTPRYLIKTRGQQVTLSCSPISGHRSVSWYQQTPGQGLQFLFEYFSETQRNKGNFPGRFSGRQFSNSRSEMNVSTLELGDSALYLCASSPRTGVMNTEAFFGQGTRLTVV.

This clonotype is deemed medium-sized. The rearrangement joins TRBV15 to TRBJ1-6, with a weak D call TRBD1 (5 bases). V dropped 5 bases and J dropped 7 bases, with 9 bases sitting between them. Germline V CDR1 and CDR2: LNHNV, YYDKDF (reference sequence). This CDR3 spans 13 amino acids. The DNA of the CDR3 is TGTGCCACCAGCCCCAACAGGAATTCACCCCTCCACTTT. Its protein is CATSPNRNSPLHF.

Sample share makes this clonotype medium-sized. The chain carries TRBV15 and TRBJ2-2, with TRBD2 identical over 8 bases. The germline V gene has CDR1 LNHNV and CDR2 YYDKDF (reference sequence). With 4 bases clipped from V and 4 bases from J, the junction kept 2 bases outside the gene matches. The CDR3 contains 14 residues. The DNA for the CDR3 is TGTGCCACCAGCAACGGGGGGGCCACCGGGGAGCTGTTTTTT. It yields the protein CATSNGGATGELFF.

This clonotype was counted a few times. The chain links TRBV7-3 to TRBJ2-1; TRBD1 agrees at 8 bases. This CDR3 is built from 16 residues. CDR1 and CDR2 from the germline V gene are SGHTA and FQGTGA. The V segment lost 2 bases and the J segment 6 bases; nucleotides outside the gene matches: 9. The CDR3 DNA is TGTGCCAGCAGCTTACTAACGACAGGGGCCTCCAATGAGCAGTTCTTC. It encodes CASSLLTTGASNEQFF.

This clonotype appeared a few times. This rearrangement joins TRBV29-1 to TRBJ1-2, with 11 nucleotides matching TRBD1. V lost 0 bases to trimming and J lost 5 bases; unmatched junction nucleotides: 2. CDR1 is SQVTM and CDR2 is ANQGSEA in the germline V gene. This CDR3 is 14 amino acids long. The CDR3 protein is CSVEDRDRGYGYTF. The CDR3 bases are TGCAGCGTTGAAGACCGGGACAGGGGGTATGGCTACACCTTC.

The gene calls are TRBV7-2 and TRBJ2-1; no reliable D call. CDR1 SGHTA and CDR2 FQGNSA come from the germline V gene. Trimming took 5 bases from V and 1 from J, leaving 12 bases between them. The length of the CDR3 is 15 residues. CDR3 loop: CASSPSRLSYNEQFF. The CDR3 coding sequence is TGTGCCAGCAGCCCTTCCAGGTTATCCTACAATGAGCAGTTCTTC. The entire variable domain, with the rest obtained from reference TRBV7-2 and TRBJ2-1, is as follows: GAGVSQSPSNKVTEKGKDVELRCDPISGHTALYWYRQSLGQGLEFLIYFQGNSAPDKSGLPSDRFSAERTGGSVSTLTIQRTQQEDSAVYLCASSPSRLSYNEQFFGPGTRLTVL.

The J gene is TRBJ1-2, the V gene TRBV28, with D tentatively TRBD1 (5 bases). CDR3 length: 15 residues. The ends were cut back, 2 bases at V and 4 bases at J, with 14 bases in the middle. CDR1 is MDHEN, CDR2 SYDVKM, per germline. The CDR3 DNA follows: TGTGCCAGCAGTTTACCCAGCAGGGTCGGCTATGGCTACACCTTC. It codes for CASSLPSRVGYGYTF.

The chain links TRBV2 to TRBJ1-1; possible D gene TRBD1, 5 bases. V dropped 6 bases and J dropped 5 bases, with 16 bases sitting between them. The CDR3 is 14 amino acids. Germline V gives CDR1 SNHLY, CDR2 FYNNEI. The CDR3 DNA reads TGTGCCAGCAGGGCGCTGGGGGAATATACTGAAGCTTTCTTT. This codes for CASRALGEYTEAFF.